These 3 T cell receptor beta chains were sequenced from one sample in a study of blood T cell repertoires in COVID-19. TCRdb keeps only in-frame clones here, not all; method: immunoSEQ multiplex PCR. Counted here are around 300,000 clones, under 90% occurring once; the ten biggest clones make up approximately 0.94%. Sequenced sample: peripheral blood. The receptors shown here come from a woman aged 40 to 55 who had recovered from COVID-19.

This chain joins TRBV27 and TRBJ2-3, with 7 positions matching TRBD2. This CDR3 is built from 12 residues. Trimming cost V 6 bases and J 6 bases; bases outside gene matches: 3. Germline V CDR1 and CDR2: MNHEY, SMNVEV (reference sequence). CDR3 loop: CASSLGGDTQYF. The CDR3 nucleotides read TGTGCCAGCAGCTTGGGGGGGGATACGCAGTATTTT.

The V and J genes are TRBV5-1 and TRBJ2-2, with D possibly matching TRBD2 (5 bases). The length of the CDR3 is 15 residues. Trimming shortened V by 3 bases and J by 5 bases, and 14 bases separated the two germline ends. The germline CDR1 and CDR2 sequences are SGHRS and YFSETQ. The DNA for the CDR3 is TGCGCCAGCAGCTCGCCCCCGACGGGGACCGGGGAGCTGTTTTTT. Translating it yields CASSSPPTGTGELFF.

The chain is built from TRBV24-1 and TRBJ2-1, with 7 nucleotides matching TRBD1. J was trimmed by 2 bases and V by 7 bases; bases with no gene match: 4. The germline V gene encodes CDR1 KGHDR and CDR2 SFDVKD. This CDR3 spans 14 amino acids. This CDR3 is CATSDTGAYNEQFF. The CDR3 nucleotides are TGTGCCACCAGCGATACAGGGGCCTACAATGAGCAGTTCTTC.